A single sample is the source of the 21 T cell receptor beta chains below, sequenced in a study of blood T cell repertoires in COVID-19. Only in-frame clones appear in the TCRdb table, and some are missing; sequencing was by immunoSEQ multiplex PCR. The profile shows 450,000 to 600,000 clones, about 90% of them singletons. Material: PBMCs or T cells enriched from blood (not recorded which). The receptors here all came from a woman younger than 30 who had recovered from COVID-19.

The chain combines TRBV24-1 with TRBJ2-2; tentatively, D is TRBD2 (6 bases). The CDR3 consists of 17 residues. V dropped 3 bases and J dropped 4 bases, with 17 bases sitting between them. CDR1 is KGHDR, CDR2 SFDVKD, per germline. DNA for the CDR3: TGTGCCACCAGTGATCCATCGGCGACCGGGAGCACCGGGGAGCTGTTTTTT. Its protein product is CATSDPSATGSTGELFF.

The genes are TRBV18 and TRBJ2-7; 8 bases fit TRBD2. V shed 4 bases, J shed 3 bases, and the junction held 5 bases outside the gene matches. This CDR3 is built from 14 residues. Germline CDR1 and CDR2: KGHSH and LQKENI. CDR3 DNA sequence: TGTGCCAGCTCACGCGAGCTAGCGGGCTACGAGCAGTACTTC. Its translation is CASSRELAGYEQYF.

The J gene is TRBJ2-7, the V gene TRBV4-1; 7 bases map to TRBD2. Trimming cost V 1 base and J 2 bases; bases outside gene matches: 2. Germline V gene lookup returns CDR1 MGHRA and CDR2 YSYEKL. This CDR3 region has 14 residues. The CDR3 DNA is TGCGCCAGCAGCCAAGTCGGACTAGCCTACGAGCAGTACTTC. It is translated as CASSQVGLAYEQYF.

This clone was counted once. The chain is built from TRBV12-3 or TRBV12-4 and TRBJ2-2; perhaps TRBD1 as D (6 bases). Trimming shortened V by 4 bases and J by 6 bases, and 6 bases separated the two germline ends. CDR3 length equals 12 residues. In DNA form, the CDR3 reads TGTGCCAGCAGTTCAGGGGCCGGGGAGCTGTTTTTT. Amino acid sequence: CASSSGAGELFF.

V gene TRBV30 combines with J gene TRBJ2-1; D is uncertain. V was clipped by 3 bases and J by 4 bases, with 10 bases between them. Germline assignment: CDR1 GTSNPN and CDR2 SVGIG (reference sequence). This CDR3 region has 13 residues. DNA of the CDR3: TGTGCCTGGAGCAATACAGCTTACAATGAGCAGTTCTTC. It specifies CAWSNTAYNEQFF.

The chain couples TRBV18 to TRBJ1-5, with unresolved D. V lost 5 bases and J lost 4, with 9 bases in between. The CDR3 contains 13 residues. Germline loops: CDR1 KGHSH, CDR2 LQKENI. DNA for the CDR3: TGTGCCAGCTCAGACGCGGTGAATCAGCCCCAGCATTTT. Translating it yields CASSDAVNQPQHF.

The chain is built from TRBV12-3 or TRBV12-4 and TRBJ1-6; no firm D call. The V end lost 2 bases, the J end lost 9 bases, and 8 bases lay between the germline ends. This CDR3 has 13 amino acids. CDR3 loop: CASSLNGGSPLHF. CDR3 bases: TGTGCCAGCAGTTTAAACGGCGGTTCACCCCTCCACTTT.

The chain has TRBV7-2 and TRBJ2-5; maybe TRBD1 (6 bases). Germline CDR1 reads SGHTA; CDR2 reads FQGNSA. The CDR3 is made up of 15 amino acids. V lost 2 bases to trimming and J lost 7 bases, with 17 bases between them. The CDR3 loop reads CASSLNVRIGGTQYF. The CDR3 DNA reads as TGTGCCAGCAGCTTAAATGTTAGAATAGGGGGGACCCAGTACTTC.

This rearrangement joins TRBV30 to TRBJ2-1; TRBD2 is a possible D gene (6 bases). There are 13 residues in the CDR3. The germline V gene encodes CDR1 GTSNPN and CDR2 SVGIG (reference sequence). Trimming removed 8 bases from V and 6 bases from J, with 17 bases in between. The CDR3 region has the DNA TGTGCCCGAACTGGCCCCGGGGGCAATGAGCAGTTCTTC. Protein product: CARTGPGGNEQFF.

The V gene is TRBV3-1 (or the pseudogene TRBV3-2), the J gene TRBJ2-5, with 7 bases lining up with TRBD1. The J segment lost 13 bases and the V segment lost 1 base, leaving 6 bases of the junction unmatched. CDR3 length: 12 residues. Germline loops: CDR1 LGHDT, CDR2 YNNKEL (reference sequence). CDR3 residues: CASSQAGGGRYF. DNA for the CDR3: TGTGCCAGCAGCCAAGCAGGGGGTGGCCGGTACTTC.

The chain is built from TRBV11-2 and TRBJ1-4; 10 bases align to TRBD1. The CDR3 has 14 residues. The germline V gene has CDR1 SGHAT and CDR2 FQNNGV. V shed 5 bases, J shed 5 bases, and the junction held 2 bases outside the gene matches. CDR3 protein: CASSLGQGNEKLFF. The CDR3 region has the DNA TGTGCCAGCAGCCTGGGACAGGGGAATGAAAAACTGTTTTTT.

V gene TRBV11-2 combines with J gene TRBJ2-7, with a weak D call TRBD1 (7 bases). The CDR3 runs 15 residues. Germline lookup yields CDR1 SGHAT and CDR2 FQNNGV. V was shortened by 5 bases and J by 5 bases, with 19 bases between the two germline ends. CDR3 in amino acids: CASSRTLPGGNEQYF. CDR3 coding DNA: TGTGCCAGCAGCCGCACCCTTCCAGGGGGGAACGAGCAGTACTTC.

This clone was recorded a few times. The V and J genes are TRBV11-2 and TRBJ1-3; 7 positions match TRBD1. Germline CDR1 and CDR2: SGHAT and FQNNGV. The length of the CDR3 is 15 residues. V was clipped by 5 bases and J by 4 bases; unmatched bases: 8. The CDR3 region has the DNA TGTGCCAGCAGCGTATCACAGGGGTCGGGAAACACCATATATTTT. Translation: CASSVSQGSGNTIYF.

The chain couples TRBV21-1 to TRBJ1-1. TRBV21-1 is a recognized pseudogene. The CDR3 is 16 residues long. The CDR3 sequence: CASKRAREKENPEAFF. Written as DNA, the CDR3 is TGTGCCAGCAAGAGGGCCCGGGAAAAGGAAAACCCTGAAGCTTTCTTT.

Concerning this clone: Other DNA sequences within the sample encode an identical CDR3. The chain combines TRBV10-1 with TRBJ1-2; D is possibly TRBD1 (5 bases). Trimming removed 6 bases from V and 5 bases from J, with 13 bases in between. Germline V lookup: CDR1 WNHNN, CDR2 SYGVQD (reference sequence). The CDR3 is 13 residues long. The CDR3 loop reads CASSESRGYGYTF. CDR3 bases: TGCGCCAGCAGCGAATCTCGGGGGTATGGCTACACCTTC.

V and J are TRBV27 and TRBJ1-1, with 7 bases that match TRBD1. Trimming removed 5 bases from V and 0 bases from J; junction bases left unmatched: 6. There are 15 residues in the CDR3. The germline V gene encodes CDR1 MNHEY and CDR2 SMNVEV (reference sequence). The CDR3 is CASSRTGVMNTEAFF. CDR3 in DNA: TGTGCCAGCAGTCGTACAGGGGTCATGAACACTGAAGCTTTCTTT.

The chain recombines TRBV2 with TRBJ1-3; possible D gene TRBD1, 5 bases. The CDR3 has 18 amino acids. Trimming stripped 6 bases from V and 3 bases from J, with 24 bases between. Germline CDR1 SNHLY, CDR2 FYNNEI. The CDR3 is CASRARGLQATYGNTIYF. The CDR3 nucleotides are TGTGCCAGCAGAGCAAGGGGATTACAGGCCACCTATGGAAACACCATATATTTT.

This clone has a handful of counts. The chain links TRBV7-3 to TRBJ1-3; D is perhaps TRBD1 (6 bases). Germline CDR1 SGHTA, CDR2 FQGTGA. The germline V and J ends were trimmed by 1 base and 0 bases, with 16 bases remaining between them. The CDR3 extends over 18 amino acids. CDR3 sequence: CASSLNGRGASSGNTIYF. Written as DNA, the CDR3 is TGTGCCAGCAGCTTAAACGGTCGGGGGGCGAGCTCTGGAAACACCATATATTTT.

This chain joins TRBV15 and TRBJ1-2; 9 nucleotides agree with TRBD1. CDR1 and CDR2 (germline): LNHNV, YYDKDF (reference sequence). V lost 5 bases to trimming and J lost 5 bases; unmatched junction nucleotides: 9. The CDR3 runs to 15 residues. Written as DNA, the CDR3 is TGTGCCACCAGCGTCCGGGGGACAGGGACGTATGGCTACACCTTC. Encoded protein: CATSVRGTGTYGYTF.

As concerns this clone: The same CDR3 arises from other DNA sequences in this sample as well. The CDR3 DNA sequence: TGCGCCAGCAGCTTCACAGGGGGCACAGATACGCAGTATTTT. It encodes CASSFTGGTDTQYF. V and J are TRBV5-1 and TRBJ2-3; 7 nucleotides align to TRBD1. Unmatched junction bases numbered 1, after V lost 2 bases and J lost 1 base. CDR1 and CDR2 (germline): SGHRS, YFSETQ. There are 14 residues in the CDR3.

The chain recombines TRBV3-1 (or the pseudogene TRBV3-2) with TRBJ2-1; 13 positions match TRBD2. The junction had 3 bases not matched to a gene; V was cut back by 6 bases and J by 7 bases. Germline V gene lookup returns CDR1 LGHDT and CDR2 YNNKEL (reference sequence). The CDR3 has 14 amino acids. The chain's CDR3 is CASSRTSGGNEQFF. In DNA form, the CDR3 reads TGTGCCAGCAGTCGGACTAGCGGGGGTAATGAGCAGTTCTTC.